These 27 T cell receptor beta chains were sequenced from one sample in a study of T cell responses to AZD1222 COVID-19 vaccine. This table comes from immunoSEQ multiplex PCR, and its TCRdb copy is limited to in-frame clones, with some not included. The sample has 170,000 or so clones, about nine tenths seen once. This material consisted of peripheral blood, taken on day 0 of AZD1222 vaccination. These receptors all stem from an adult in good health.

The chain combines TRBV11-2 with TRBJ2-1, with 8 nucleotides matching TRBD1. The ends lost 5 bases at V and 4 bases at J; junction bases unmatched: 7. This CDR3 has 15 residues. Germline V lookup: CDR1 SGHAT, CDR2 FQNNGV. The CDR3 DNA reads TGTGCCAGCAGCCAGGGGGACAGGCAATACAATGAGCAGTTCTTC. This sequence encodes CASSQGDRQYNEQFF.

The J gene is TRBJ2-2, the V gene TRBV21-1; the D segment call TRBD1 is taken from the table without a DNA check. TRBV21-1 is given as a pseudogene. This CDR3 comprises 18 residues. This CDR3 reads CASSKAWRDREKSGELFF. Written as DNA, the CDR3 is TGTGCCAGCAGCAAAGCGTGGCGGGACAGGGAAAAATCCGGGGAGCTGTTTTTT.

The CDR3 sequence is CAWALRAGPHYGYTF. The CDR3 DNA reads as TGTGCCTGGGCCCTCAGGGCAGGGCCGCACTATGGCTACACCTTC. This chain uses TRBV30 with TRBJ1-2; D perhaps matches TRBD1 (5 bases). In germline, CDR1 is GTSNPN, CDR2 SVGIG (reference sequence). Trimming took off 5 bases at V and 3 bases at J, with 19 bases between the two ends. The CDR3 spans 15 residues.

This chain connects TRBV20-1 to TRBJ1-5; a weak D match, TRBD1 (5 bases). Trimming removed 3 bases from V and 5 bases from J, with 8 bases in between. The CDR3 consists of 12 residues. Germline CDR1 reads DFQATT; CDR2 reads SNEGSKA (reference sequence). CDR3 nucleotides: TGCAGTGCTAGTCGGGGCGATCAGCCCCAGCATTTT. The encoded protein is CSASRGDQPQHF.

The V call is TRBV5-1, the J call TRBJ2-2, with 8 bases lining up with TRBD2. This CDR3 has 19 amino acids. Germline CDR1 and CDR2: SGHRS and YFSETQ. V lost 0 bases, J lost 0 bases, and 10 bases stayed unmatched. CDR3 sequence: CASSLVVWREETNTGELFF. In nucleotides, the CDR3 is TGCGCCAGCAGCTTGGTAGTTTGGCGGGAGGAAACGAACACCGGGGAGCTGTTTTTT.

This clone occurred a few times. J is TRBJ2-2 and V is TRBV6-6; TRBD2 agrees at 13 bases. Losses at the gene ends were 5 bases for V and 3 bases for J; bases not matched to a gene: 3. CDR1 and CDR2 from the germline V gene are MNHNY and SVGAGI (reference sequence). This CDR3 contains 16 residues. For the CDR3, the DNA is TGTGCCAGCAGTGCTGGACTAGCGGGGGACACCGGGGAGCTGTTTTTT. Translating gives CASSAGLAGDTGELFF.

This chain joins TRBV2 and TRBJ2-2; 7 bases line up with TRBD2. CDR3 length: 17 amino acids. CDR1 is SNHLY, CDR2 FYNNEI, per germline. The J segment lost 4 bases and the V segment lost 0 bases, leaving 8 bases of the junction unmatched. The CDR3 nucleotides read TGTGCCAGCAGTGAAGCTAGGAGGCGCGGGGGCACCGGGGAGCTGTTTTTT. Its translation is CASSEARRRGGTGELFF.

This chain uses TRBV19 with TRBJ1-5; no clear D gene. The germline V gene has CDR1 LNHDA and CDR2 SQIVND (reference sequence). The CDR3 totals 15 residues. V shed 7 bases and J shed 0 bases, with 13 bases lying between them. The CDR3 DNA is TGTGCCAGTATCACACACCCTAATAGCAATCAGCCCCAGCATTTT. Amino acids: CASITHPNSNQPQHF.

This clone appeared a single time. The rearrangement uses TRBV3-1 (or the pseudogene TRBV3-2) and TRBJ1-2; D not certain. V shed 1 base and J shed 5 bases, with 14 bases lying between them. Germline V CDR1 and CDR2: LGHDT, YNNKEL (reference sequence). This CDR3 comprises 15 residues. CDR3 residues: CASSQGQLLGYGYTF. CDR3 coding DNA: TGTGCCAGCAGCCAAGGACAACTCCTCGGATATGGCTACACCTTC.

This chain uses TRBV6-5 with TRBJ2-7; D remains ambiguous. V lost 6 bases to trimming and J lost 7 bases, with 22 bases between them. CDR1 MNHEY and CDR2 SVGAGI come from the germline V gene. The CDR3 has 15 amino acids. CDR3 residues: CASRPTPGVMWEQYF. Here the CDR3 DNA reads TGTGCCAGCAGACCCACTCCCGGAGTCATGTGGGAGCAGTACTTC.

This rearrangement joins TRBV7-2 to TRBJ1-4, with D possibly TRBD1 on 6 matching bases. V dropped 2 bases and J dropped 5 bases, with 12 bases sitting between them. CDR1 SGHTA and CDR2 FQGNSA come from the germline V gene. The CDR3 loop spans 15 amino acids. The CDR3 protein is CASSLMTGLNEKLFF. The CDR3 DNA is TGTGCCAGCAGCTTAATGACAGGCCTCAATGAAAAACTGTTTTTT.

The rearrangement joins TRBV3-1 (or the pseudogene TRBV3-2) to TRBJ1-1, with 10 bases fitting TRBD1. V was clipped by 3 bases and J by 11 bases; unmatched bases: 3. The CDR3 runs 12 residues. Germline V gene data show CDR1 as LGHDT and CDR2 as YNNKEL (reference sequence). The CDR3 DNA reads TGTGCCAGCAGCCACCCGGGACAGGGGGCTTTCTTT. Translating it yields CASSHPGQGAFF.

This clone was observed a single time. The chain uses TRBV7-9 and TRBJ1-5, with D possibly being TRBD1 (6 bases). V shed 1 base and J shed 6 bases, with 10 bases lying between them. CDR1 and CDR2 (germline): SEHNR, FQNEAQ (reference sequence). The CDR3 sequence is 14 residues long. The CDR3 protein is CASSLGGGGQPQHF. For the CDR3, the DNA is TGTGCCAGCAGCTTAGGAGGAGGGGGTCAGCCCCAGCATTTT. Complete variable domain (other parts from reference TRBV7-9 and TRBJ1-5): DTGVSQNPRHKITKRGQNVTFRCDPISEHNRLYWYRQTLGQGPEFLTYFQNEAQLEKSRLLSDRFSAERPKGSFSTLEIQRTEQGDSAMYLCASSLGGGGQPQHFGDGTRLSIL.

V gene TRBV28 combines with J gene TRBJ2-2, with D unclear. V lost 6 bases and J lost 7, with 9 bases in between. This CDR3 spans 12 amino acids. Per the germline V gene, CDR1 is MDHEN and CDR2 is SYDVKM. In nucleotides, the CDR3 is TGTGCCAGCAGCTCTATGGTCGGGGAGCTGTTTTTT. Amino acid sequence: CASSSMVGELFF.

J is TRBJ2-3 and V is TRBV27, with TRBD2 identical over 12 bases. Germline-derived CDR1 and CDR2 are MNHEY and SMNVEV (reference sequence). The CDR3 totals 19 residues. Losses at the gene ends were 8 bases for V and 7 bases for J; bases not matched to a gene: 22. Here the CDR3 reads CASRKLLAGGPKVLNTQYF. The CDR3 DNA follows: TGTGCCAGCCGAAAATTACTAGCGGGAGGACCTAAAGTCCTAAATACGCAGTATTTT.

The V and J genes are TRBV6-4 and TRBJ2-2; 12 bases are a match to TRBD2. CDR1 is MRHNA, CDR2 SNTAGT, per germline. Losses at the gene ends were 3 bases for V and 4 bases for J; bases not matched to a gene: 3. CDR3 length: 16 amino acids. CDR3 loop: CASSDRLAGATGELFF. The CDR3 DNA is TGTGCCAGCAGTGATCGACTAGCGGGAGCCACCGGGGAGCTGTTTTTT.

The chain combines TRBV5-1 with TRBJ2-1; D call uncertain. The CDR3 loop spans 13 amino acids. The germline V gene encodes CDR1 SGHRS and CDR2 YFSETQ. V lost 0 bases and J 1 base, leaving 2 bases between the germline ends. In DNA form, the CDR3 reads TGCGCCAGCAGCTTGGCTTCCTACAATGAGCAGTTCTTC. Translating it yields CASSLASYNEQFF.

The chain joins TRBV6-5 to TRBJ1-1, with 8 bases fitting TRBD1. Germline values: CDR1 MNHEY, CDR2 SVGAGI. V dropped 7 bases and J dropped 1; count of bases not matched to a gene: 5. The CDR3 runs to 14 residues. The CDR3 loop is CASKIGQGNTEAFF. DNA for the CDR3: TGTGCCAGCAAAATCGGACAGGGGAACACTGAAGCTTTCTTT.

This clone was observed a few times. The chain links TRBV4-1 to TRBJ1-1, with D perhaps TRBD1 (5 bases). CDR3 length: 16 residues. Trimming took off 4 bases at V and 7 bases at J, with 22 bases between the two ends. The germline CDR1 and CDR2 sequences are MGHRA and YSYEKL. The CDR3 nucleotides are TGCGCCAGCAGCCCACCCAACGCGCTGGGTGGGGGTGAAGCTTTCTTT. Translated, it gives CASSPPNALGGGEAFF.

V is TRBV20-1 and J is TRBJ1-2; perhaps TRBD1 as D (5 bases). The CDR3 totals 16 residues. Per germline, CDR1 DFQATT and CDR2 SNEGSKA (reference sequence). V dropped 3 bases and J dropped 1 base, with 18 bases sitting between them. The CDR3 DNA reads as TGCAGTGCTAGTGGTTCCACAGGAGATATTAACTATGGCTACACCTTC. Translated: CSASGSTGDINYGYTF.

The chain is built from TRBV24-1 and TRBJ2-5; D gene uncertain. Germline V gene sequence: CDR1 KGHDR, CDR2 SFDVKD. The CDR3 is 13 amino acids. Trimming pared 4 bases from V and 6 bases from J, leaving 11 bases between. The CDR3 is CATSDSSPKTQYF. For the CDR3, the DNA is TGTGCCACCAGTGACTCATCACCGAAGACCCAGTACTTC.

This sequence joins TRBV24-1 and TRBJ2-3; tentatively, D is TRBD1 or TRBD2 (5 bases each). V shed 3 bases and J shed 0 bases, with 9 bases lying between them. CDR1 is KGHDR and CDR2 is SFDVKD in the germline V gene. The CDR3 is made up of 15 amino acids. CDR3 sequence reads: CATSDHRDSTDTQYF. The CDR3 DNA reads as TGTGCCACCAGTGATCACCGGGACAGCACAGATACGCAGTATTTT.

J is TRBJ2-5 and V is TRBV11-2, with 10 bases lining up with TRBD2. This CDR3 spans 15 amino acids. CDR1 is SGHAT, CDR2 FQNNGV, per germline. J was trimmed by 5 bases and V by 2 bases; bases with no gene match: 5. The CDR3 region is CASSLRLAGAETQYF. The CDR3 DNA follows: TGTGCCAGCAGCTTACGGCTAGCGGGAGCGGAGACCCAGTACTTC.

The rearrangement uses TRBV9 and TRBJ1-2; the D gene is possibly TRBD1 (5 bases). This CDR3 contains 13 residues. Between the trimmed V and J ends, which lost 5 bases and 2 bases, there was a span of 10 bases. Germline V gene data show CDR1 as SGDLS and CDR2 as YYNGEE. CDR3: CASSGGVNYGYTF. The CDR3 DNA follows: TGTGCCAGCAGTGGAGGGGTAAACTATGGCTACACCTTC.

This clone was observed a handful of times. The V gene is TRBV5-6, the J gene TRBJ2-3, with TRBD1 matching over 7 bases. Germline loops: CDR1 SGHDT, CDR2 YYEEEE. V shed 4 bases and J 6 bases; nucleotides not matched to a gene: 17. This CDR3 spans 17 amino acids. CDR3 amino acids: CASSGLLGQRKRDTQYF. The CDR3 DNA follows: TGTGCCAGCAGCGGCCTTTTGGGACAGAGAAAAAGGGATACGCAGTATTTT.

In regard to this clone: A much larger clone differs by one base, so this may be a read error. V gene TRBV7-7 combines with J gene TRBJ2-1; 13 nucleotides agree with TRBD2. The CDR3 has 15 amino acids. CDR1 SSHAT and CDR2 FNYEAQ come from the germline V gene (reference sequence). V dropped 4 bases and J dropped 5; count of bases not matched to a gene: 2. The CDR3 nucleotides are TGTGCCAGCAGCTCGGGACTAGCGGGGAACAATGAGCAGTTCTTC. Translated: CASSSGLAGNNEQFF.

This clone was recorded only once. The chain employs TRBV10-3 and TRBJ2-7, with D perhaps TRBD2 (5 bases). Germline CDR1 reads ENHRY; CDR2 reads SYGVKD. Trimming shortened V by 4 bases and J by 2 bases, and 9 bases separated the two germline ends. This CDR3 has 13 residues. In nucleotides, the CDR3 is TGTGCCATCAGTGTTGAGGGCGCCTACGAGCAGTACTTC. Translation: CAISVEGAYEQYF.